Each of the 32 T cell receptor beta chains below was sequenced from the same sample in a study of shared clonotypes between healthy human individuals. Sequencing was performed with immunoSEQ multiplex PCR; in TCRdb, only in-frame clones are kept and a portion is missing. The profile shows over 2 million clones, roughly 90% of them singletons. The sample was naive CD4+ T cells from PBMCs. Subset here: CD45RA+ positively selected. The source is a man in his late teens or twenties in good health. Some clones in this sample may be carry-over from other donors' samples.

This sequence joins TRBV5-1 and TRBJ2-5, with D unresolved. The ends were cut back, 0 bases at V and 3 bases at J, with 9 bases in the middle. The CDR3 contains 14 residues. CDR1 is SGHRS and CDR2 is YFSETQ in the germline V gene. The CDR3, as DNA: TGCGCCAGCAGCTTGGAACCCTGGGAAGAGACCCAGTACTTC. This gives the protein CASSLEPWEETQYF.

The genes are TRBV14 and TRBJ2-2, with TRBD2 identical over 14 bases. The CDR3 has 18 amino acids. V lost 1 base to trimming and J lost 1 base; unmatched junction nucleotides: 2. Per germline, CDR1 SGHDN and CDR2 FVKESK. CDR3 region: CASSQGLAGGLNTGELFF. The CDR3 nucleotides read TGTGCCAGCAGCCAAGGACTAGCGGGAGGGCTGAACACCGGGGAGCTGTTTTTT. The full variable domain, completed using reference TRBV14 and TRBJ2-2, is EAGVTQFPSHSVIEKGQTVTLRCDPISGHDNLYWYRRVMGKEIKFLLHFVKESKQDESGMPNNRFLAERTGGTYSTLKVQPAELEDSGVYFCASSQGLAGGLNTGELFFGEGSRLTVL.

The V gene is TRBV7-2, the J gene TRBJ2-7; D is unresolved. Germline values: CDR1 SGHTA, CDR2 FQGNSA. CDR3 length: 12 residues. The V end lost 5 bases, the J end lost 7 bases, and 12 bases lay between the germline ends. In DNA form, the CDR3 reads TGTGCCAGCAGCGTTGGTCTGGGGGAGCAGTACTTC. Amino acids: CASSVGLGEQYF.

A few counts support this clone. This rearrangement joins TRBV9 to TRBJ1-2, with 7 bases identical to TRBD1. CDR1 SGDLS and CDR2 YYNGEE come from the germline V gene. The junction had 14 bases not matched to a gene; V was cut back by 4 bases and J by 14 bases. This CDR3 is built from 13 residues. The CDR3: CASSRSGTVAETF. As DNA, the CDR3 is TGTGCCAGCAGCCGATCCGGGACAGTAGCCGAAACCTTC.

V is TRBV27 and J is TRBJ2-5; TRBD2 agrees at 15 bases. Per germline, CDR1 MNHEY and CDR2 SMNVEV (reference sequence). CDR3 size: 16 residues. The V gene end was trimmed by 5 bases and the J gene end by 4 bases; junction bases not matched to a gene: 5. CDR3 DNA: TGTGCCAGCAGTCCCTGGGGACTAGCGGGAGGAGAGACCCAGTACTTC. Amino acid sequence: CASSPWGLAGGETQYF.

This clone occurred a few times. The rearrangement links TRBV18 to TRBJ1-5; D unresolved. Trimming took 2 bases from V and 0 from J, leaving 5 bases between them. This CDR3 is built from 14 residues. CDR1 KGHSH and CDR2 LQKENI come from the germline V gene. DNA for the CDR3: TGTGCCAGCTCACCAGAGGTTAGCAATCAGCCCCAGCATTTT. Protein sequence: CASSPEVSNQPQHF.

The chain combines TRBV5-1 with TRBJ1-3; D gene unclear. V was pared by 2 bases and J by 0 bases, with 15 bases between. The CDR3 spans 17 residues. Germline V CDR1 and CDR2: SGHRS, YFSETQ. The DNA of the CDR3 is TGCGCCAGCAGCTTCTCTTCACCTCTCGACTCTGGAAACACCATATATTTT. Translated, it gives CASSFSSPLDSGNTIYF.

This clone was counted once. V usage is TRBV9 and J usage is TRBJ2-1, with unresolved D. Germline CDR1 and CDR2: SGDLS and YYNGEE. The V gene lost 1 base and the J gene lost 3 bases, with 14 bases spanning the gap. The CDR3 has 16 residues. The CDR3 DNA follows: TGTGCCAGCAGCGTATTAAACTCTATCGGCTACAATGAGCAGTTCTTC. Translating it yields CASSVLNSIGYNEQFF.

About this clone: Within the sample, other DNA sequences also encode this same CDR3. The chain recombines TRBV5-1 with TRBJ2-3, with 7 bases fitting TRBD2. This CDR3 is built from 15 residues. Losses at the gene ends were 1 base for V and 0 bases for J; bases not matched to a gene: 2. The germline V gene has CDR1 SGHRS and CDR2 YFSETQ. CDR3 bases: TGCGCCAGCAGCTTGTCTAGCGGTAGCACAGATACGCAGTATTTT. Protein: CASSLSSGSTDTQYF.

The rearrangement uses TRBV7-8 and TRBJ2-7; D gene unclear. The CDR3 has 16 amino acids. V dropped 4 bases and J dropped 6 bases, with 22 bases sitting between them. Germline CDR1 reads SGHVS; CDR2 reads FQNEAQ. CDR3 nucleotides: TGTGCCAGCAGCTCGTTGGGGATCAACAATTTTTTCGAGCAGTACTTC. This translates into CASSSLGINNFFEQYF.

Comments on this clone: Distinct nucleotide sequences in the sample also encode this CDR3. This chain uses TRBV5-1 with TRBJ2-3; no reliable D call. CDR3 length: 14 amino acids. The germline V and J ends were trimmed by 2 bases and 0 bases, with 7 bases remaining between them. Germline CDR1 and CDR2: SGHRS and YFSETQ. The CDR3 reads CASSFGGSTDTQYF. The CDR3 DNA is TGCGCCAGCAGCTTTGGTGGTAGCACAGATACGCAGTATTTT.

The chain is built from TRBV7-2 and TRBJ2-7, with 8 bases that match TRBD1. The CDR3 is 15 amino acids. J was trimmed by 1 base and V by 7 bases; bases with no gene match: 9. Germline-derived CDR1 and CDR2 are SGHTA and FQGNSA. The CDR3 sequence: CASTPYGTGSYEQYF. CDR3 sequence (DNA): TGTGCCAGCACCCCGTATGGGACAGGATCCTACGAGCAGTACTTC.

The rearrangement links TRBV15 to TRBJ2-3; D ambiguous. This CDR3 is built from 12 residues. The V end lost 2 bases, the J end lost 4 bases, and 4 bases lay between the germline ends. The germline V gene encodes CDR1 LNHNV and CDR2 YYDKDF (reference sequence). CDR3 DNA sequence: TGTGCCACCAGCAGAAGTTCAGATACGCAGTATTTT. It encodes CATSRSSDTQYF.

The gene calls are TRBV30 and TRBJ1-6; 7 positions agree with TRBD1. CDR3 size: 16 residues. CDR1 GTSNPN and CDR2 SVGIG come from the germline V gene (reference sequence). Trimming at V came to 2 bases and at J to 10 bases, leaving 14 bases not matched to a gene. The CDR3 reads CAWSQGPGGGQSPLHF. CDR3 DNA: TGTGCCTGGAGTCAGGGCCCAGGGGGGGGGCAATCACCCCTCCACTTT.

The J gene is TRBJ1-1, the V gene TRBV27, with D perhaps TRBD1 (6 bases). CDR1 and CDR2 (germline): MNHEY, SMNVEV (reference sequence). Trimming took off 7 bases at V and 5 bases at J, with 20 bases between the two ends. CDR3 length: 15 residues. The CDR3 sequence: CASTSSWGARTEAFF. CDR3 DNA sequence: TGTGCCAGCACCTCATCCTGGGGGGCACGGACTGAAGCTTTCTTT.

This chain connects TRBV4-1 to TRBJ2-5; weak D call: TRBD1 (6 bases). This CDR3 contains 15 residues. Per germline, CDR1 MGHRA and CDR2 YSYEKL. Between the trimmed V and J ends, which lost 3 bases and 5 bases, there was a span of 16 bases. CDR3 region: CASSQWGQPGETQYF. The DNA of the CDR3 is TGCGCCAGCAGCCAGTGGGGGCAGCCAGGGGAGACCCAGTACTTC.

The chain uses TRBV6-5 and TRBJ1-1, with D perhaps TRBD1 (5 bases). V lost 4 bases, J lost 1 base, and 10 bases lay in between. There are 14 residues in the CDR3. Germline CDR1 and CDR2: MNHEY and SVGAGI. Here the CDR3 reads CASSWGDGNTEAFF. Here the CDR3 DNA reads TGTGCCAGCAGTTGGGGGGACGGGAACACTGAAGCTTTCTTT.

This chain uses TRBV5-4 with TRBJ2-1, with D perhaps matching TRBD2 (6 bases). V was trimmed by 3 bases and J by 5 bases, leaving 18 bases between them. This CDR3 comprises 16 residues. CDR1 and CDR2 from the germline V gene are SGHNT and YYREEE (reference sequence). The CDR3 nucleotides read TGTGCCAGCAGCTGGGCACCGGGACTTGGGGACAATGAGCAGTTCTTC. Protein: CASSWAPGLGDNEQFF. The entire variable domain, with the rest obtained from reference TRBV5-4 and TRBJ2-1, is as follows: ETGVTQSPTHLIKTRGQQVTLRCSSQSGHNTVSWYQQALGQGPQFIFQYYREEENGRGNFPPRFSGLQFPNYSSELNVNALELDDSALYLCASSWAPGLGDNEQFFGPGTRLTVL.

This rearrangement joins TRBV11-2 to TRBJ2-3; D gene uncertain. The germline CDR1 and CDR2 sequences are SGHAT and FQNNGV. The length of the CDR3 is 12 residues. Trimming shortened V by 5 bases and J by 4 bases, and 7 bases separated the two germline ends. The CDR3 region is CASSDMADTQYF. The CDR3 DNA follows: TGTGCCAGCAGCGATATGGCAGATACGCAGTATTTT.

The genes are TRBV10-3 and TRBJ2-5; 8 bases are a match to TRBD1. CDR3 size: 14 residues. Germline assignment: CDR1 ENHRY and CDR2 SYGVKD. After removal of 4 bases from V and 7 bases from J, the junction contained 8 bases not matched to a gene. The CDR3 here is CAISASGGLATQYF. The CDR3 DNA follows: TGTGCCATCAGTGCCTCAGGGGGCCTAGCGACCCAGTACTTC.

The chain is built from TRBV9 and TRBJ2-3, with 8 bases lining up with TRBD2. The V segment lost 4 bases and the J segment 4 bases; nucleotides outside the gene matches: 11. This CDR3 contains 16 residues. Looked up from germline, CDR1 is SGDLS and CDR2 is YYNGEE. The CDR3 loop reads CASSPQGLAWADTQYF. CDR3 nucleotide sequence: TGTGCCAGCAGCCCACAAGGACTAGCCTGGGCAGATACGCAGTATTTT.

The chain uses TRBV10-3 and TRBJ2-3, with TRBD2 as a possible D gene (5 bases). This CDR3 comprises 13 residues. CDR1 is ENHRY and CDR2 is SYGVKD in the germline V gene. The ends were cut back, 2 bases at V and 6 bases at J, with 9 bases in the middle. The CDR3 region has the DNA TGTGCCATCAGTGAGGCGGCTAGCGATACGCAGTATTTT. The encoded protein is CAISEAASDTQYF.

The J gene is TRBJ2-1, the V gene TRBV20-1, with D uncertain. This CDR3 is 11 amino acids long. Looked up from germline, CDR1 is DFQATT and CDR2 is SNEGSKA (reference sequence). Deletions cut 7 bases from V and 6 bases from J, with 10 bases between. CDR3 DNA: TGCAGTGTTGGTCTGATCAATGAGCAGTTCTTC. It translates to CSVGLINEQFF.

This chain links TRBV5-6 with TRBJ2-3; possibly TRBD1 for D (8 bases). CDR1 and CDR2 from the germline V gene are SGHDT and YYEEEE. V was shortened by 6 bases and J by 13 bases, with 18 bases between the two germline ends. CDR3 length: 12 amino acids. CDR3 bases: TGTGCCAGCACCCCAAGGACAGGGAGGGAGTATTTT. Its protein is CASTPRTGREYF.

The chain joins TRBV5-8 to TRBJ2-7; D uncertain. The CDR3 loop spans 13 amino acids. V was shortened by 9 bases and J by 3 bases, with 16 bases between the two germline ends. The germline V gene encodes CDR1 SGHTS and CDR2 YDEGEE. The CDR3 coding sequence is TGTGCCACCCCCCGCGGTCTCCTCTACGAGCAGTACTTC. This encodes CATPRGLLYEQYF. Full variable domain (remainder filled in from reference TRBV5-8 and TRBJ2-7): EAGVTQSPTHLIKTRGQQATLRCSPISGHTSVYWYQQALGLGLQFLLWYDEGEERNRGNFPPRFSGRQFPNYSSELNVNALELEDSALYLCATPRGLLYEQYFGPGTRLTVT.

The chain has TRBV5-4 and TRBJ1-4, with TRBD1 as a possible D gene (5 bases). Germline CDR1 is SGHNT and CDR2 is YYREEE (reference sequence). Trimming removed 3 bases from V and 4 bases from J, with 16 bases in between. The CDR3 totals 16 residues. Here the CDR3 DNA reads TGTGCCAGCAGCTCCCGGGGGGGGTCGGGTAATGAAAAACTGTTTTTT. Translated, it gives CASSSRGGSGNEKLFF. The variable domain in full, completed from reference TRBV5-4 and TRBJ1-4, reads ETGVTQSPTHLIKTRGQQVTLRCSSQSGHNTVSWYQQALGQGPQFIFQYYREEENGRGNFPPRFSGLQFPNYSSELNVNALELDDSALYLCASSSRGGSGNEKLFFGSGTQLSVL.

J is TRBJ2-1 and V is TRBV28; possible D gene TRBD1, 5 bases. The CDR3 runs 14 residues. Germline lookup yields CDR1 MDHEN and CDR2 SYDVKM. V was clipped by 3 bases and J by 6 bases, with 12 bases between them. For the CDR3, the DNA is TGTGCCAGCAGTTTTTCAGGGCGGTCCAATGAGCAGTTCTTC. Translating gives CASSFSGRSNEQFF.

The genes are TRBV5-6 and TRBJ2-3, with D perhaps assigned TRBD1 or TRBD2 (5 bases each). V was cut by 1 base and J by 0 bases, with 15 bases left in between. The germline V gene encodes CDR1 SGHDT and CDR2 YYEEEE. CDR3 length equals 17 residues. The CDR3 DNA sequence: TGTGCCAGCAGCTTGAATACGGGGCCGTACAGCACAGATACGCAGTATTTT. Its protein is CASSLNTGPYSTDTQYF.

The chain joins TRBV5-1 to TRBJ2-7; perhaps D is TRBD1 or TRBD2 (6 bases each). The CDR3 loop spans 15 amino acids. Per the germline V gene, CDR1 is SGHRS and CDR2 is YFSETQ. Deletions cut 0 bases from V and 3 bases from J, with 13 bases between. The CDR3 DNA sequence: TGCGCCAGCAGCTTGGTTTGGAGGGGGGACTACGAGCAGTACTTC. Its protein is CASSLVWRGDYEQYF.

CDR3: CASSPYPRGYYEQYF. Written as DNA, the CDR3 is TGTGCCAGCAGCCCTTATCCCAGGGGGTACTACGAGCAGTACTTC. The chain couples TRBV11-2 to TRBJ2-7; 7 bases map to TRBD1. The CDR3 consists of 15 residues. Germline-derived CDR1 and CDR2 are SGHAT and FQNNGV. V gave up 5 bases and J gave up 3 bases; unmatched junction bases: 10.

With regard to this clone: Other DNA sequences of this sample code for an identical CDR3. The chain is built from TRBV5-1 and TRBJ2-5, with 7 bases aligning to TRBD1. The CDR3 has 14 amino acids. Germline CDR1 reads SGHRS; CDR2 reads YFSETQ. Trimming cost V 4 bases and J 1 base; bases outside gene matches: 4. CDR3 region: CASSPGQTQETQYF. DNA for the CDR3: TGCGCCAGCAGCCCGGGACAGACCCAAGAGACCCAGTACTTC.

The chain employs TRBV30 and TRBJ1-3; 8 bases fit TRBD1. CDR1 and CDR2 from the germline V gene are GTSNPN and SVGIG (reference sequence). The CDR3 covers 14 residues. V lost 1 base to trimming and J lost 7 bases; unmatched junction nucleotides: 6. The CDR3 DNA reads TGTGCCTGGAGTGATTGGACAGGGATGAACACCATATATTTT. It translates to CAWSDWTGMNTIYF.